The text below deals with one T cell receptor beta chain. Compared with germline, one end of the junction differs, possibly owing to a read error. The data belong to a study of early T cells in non-severe SARS-CoV-2 infection. This CDR3 is 13 amino acids long. Germline CDR1 and CDR2: SNHLY and FYNNEI. TCRdb re-analysed the 5' RACE reads in MiXCR, keeping a single row per CDR3 protein. The sample includes 65,000 to 95,000 distinct CDR3 sequences, around 17% of them seen just once. Sequencing was carried out using whole blood. The receptor comes from an adult who was a healthcare worker with PCR-confirmed SARS-CoV-2 infection or an uninfected control (not recorded which). The chain combines TRBV2 with TRBJ2-7; D perhaps matches TRBD1 (6 bases). CDR3 coding DNA: TGTGTCAGCAGCGACAGGATCTCCTACGAGCAGTACTTC. Its protein product is CVSSDRISYEQYF.